These 28 T cell receptor beta chains share one sample of origin, sequenced in a study of Graves' ophthalmopathy and Graves' hyperthyroidism (dated by TCRdb to 2017 to 2018). The run used an Illumina HiSeq 2000. For repertoire sequencing, TCR beta CDR3 regions were amplified from RNA transcripts. The first round was an RT-PCR using HTBI primers with the Qiagen OneStep RT-PCR kit, and this first round was followed by a second-round multiplex PCR, then size selection and purification. TCRdb cleaned the public reads at Q25 with fastp, built clones with MiXCR and kept in-frame beta chains. Identical CDR3 protein sequences are pooled into one entry, listed with their most common genes and DNA. Across this sample there are 450,000 or so distinct CDR3 sequences, with roughly 14% seen only once. The biggest ten clones account for 9.8% of the sample. Input material: blood. These receptors all come from a woman aged 25 to 39 with Graves' ophthalmopathy. Donor details come from another sample of the same person, matched by shared clones.

In its sample, this clonotype was seen many times. The chain uses TRBV13 and TRBJ1-2; 7 bases align to TRBD1. In germline, CDR1 is PRHDT, CDR2 FYEKMQ (reference sequence). J lost 4 bases, V lost 5 bases, and 13 bases had no gene match. The CDR3 has 16 amino acids. CDR3 region: CASSPNPIQGIYGYTF. CDR3 coding DNA: TGTGCCAGCAGCCCGAACCCTATACAGGGGATCTATGGCTACACCTTC. Variable domain in full (rest from reference TRBV13 and TRBJ1-2): AAGVIQSPRHLIKEKRETATLKCYPIPRHDTVYWYQQGPGQDPQFLISFYEKMQSDKGSIPDRFSAQQFSDYHSELNMSSLELGDSALYFCASSPNPIQGIYGYTFGSGTRLTVV.

This clonotype was found many times. CDR3 sequence (DNA): TGTGCCAGCAGCTTAGATGCAGGCCACCAAGAGACCCAGTACTTC. Its protein product is CASSLDAGHQETQYF. The gene calls are TRBV11-2 and TRBJ2-5; D is uncertain. CDR1 and CDR2 (germline): SGHAT, FQNNGV. The CDR3 covers 15 residues. Trimming removed 0 bases from V and 0 bases from J, with 8 bases in between.

This clonotype was observed at least ten times. The chain joins TRBV7-6 to TRBJ2-5; 7 bases agree with TRBD1. CDR1 and CDR2 (germline): SGHVS, FNYEAQ. The ends lost 4 bases at V and 3 bases at J; junction bases unmatched: 5. This CDR3 contains 14 residues. CDR3 protein: CASSSLGTEETQYF. The CDR3 region has the DNA TGTGCCAGCAGCTCCCTCGGGACAGAAGAGACCCAGTACTTC.

This clonotype was recorded many times. This chain joins TRBV12-3 or TRBV12-4 and TRBJ2-7; D uncertain. Trimming removed 6 bases from V and 2 bases from J, with 11 bases in between. The CDR3 is 13 amino acids. DNA for the CDR3: TGTGCCAGCAGCACCACAACCACCTACGAGCAGTACTTC. It yields the protein CASSTTTTYEQYF.

In this sample, this clonotype turned up many times. The gene calls are TRBV11-2 and TRBJ1-2; the match to TRBD1 covers 7 bases. The CDR3 sequence is 15 residues long. Germline CDR1 SGHAT, CDR2 FQNNGV. The V gene end was trimmed by 1 base and the J gene end by 0 bases; junction bases not matched to a gene: 2. In DNA, the CDR3 is TGTGCCAGCAGCTTAGTTGGACAGGCTAACTATGGCTACACCTTC. This codes for CASSLVGQANYGYTF.

This clonotype came up many times. This chain uses TRBV5-6 with TRBJ1-1; D not certain. The CDR3 covers 14 residues. The germline CDR1 and CDR2 sequences are SGHDT and YYEEEE. Trimming cost V 2 bases and J 8 bases, with 16 bases left between them. The CDR3 is CASSFGRRGHEAFF. The CDR3 nucleotides read TGTGCCAGCAGCTTCGGCCGGAGAGGGCACGAAGCTTTCTTT.

This CDR3 is CASSLALTEPLNTEAFF. CDR3 bases: TGTGCCAGCAGTTTAGCGCTGACGGAGCCCCTGAACACTGAAGCTTTCTTT. This chain links TRBV28 with TRBJ1-1; D not certain. The CDR3 runs 17 residues. V gave up 2 bases and J gave up 0 bases, with 16 bases separating them. Per the germline V gene, CDR1 is MDHEN and CDR2 is SYDVKM. The variable domain in full, with the rest retrieved from reference TRBV28 and TRBJ1-1, is DVKVTQSSRYLVKRTGEKVFLECVQDMDHENMFWYRQDPGLGLRLIYFSYDVKMKEKGDIPEGYSVSREKKERFSLILESASTNQTSMYLCASSLALTEPLNTEAFFGQGTRLTVV.

This clonotype occurred many times. J is TRBJ1-1 and V is TRBV6-1; D is unclear. Trimming took 0 bases from V and 0 from J, leaving 8 bases between them. The germline V gene has CDR1 MNHNS and CDR2 SASEGT. The CDR3 has 15 amino acids. CDR3 nucleotides: TGTGCCAGCAGTGAAGCCGGGAATATGAACACTGAAGCTTTCTTT. Its translation is CASSEAGNMNTEAFF.

Concerning this clonotype: This may be a read error, as it is one base from a much larger clone. The chain recombines TRBV20-1 with TRBJ1-5; possibly TRBD1 for D (5 bases). CDR3 length: 14 amino acids. Germline V gene sequence: CDR1 DFQATT, CDR2 SNEGSKA (reference sequence). The CDR3 is CSASSGQANQPKHF. In DNA form, the CDR3 reads TGCAGTGCCAGTTCCGGACAAGCCAATCAGCCCAAGCATTTT.

This clonotype was detected many times. This rearrangement joins TRBV27 to TRBJ2-2; D is possibly TRBD1 or TRBD2 (5 bases each). Between the trimmed V and J ends, which lost 3 bases and 5 bases, there was a span of 16 bases. The CDR3 is 16 amino acids. Germline V gives CDR1 MNHEY, CDR2 SMNVEV (reference sequence). CDR3 bases: TGTGCCAGCAGTTTTGCCCGAGGGGACGGAACCGGGGAGCTGTTTTTT. This translates into CASSFARGDGTGELFF.

This clonotype occurred a few times. The J gene is TRBJ2-2, the V gene TRBV11-2; 9 nucleotides line up with TRBD1. J was trimmed by 1 base and V by 6 bases; bases with no gene match: 6. CDR3 length equals 16 residues. Germline loops: CDR1 SGHAT, CDR2 FQNNGV. CDR3 nucleotides: TGTGCCAGCAGGGATCTGGACAGGGGGAACACCGGGGAGCTGTTTTTT. Translation gives CASRDLDRGNTGELFF. The full variable domain, with the rest looked up from reference TRBV11-2 and TRBJ2-2, is EAGVAQSPRYKIIEKRQSVAFWCNPISGHATLYWYQQILGQGPKLLIQFQNNGVVDDSQLPKDRFSAERLKGVDSTLKIQPAKLEDSAVYLCASRDLDRGNTGELFFGEGSRLTVL.

This clonotype was recorded many times. The V gene is TRBV19, the J gene TRBJ2-5, with 7 positions matching TRBD1. Unmatched junction bases numbered 5, after V lost 7 bases and J lost 3 bases. Germline V gene sequence: CDR1 LNHDA, CDR2 SQIVND (reference sequence). The CDR3 length is 13 residues. The CDR3 here is CASIGTDEETQYF. CDR3 DNA: TGTGCCAGTATTGGGACAGACGAAGAGACCCAGTACTTC. Complete variable domain (other parts from reference TRBV19 and TRBJ2-5): DGGITQSPKYLFRKEGQNVTLSCEQNLNHDAMYWYRQDPGQGLRLIYYSQIVNDFQKGDIAEGYSVSREKKESFPLTVTSAQKNPTAFYLCASIGTDEETQYFGPGTRLLVL.

This clonotype appeared many times. J is TRBJ2-5 and V is TRBV7-3; the D gene is possibly TRBD2 (6 bases). The CDR3 consists of 15 residues. The germline V gene encodes CDR1 SGHTA and CDR2 FQGTGA. Trimming stripped 4 bases from V and 5 bases from J, with 17 bases between. CDR3 amino acids: CASSSLGGGGETQYF. CDR3 nucleotides: TGTGCCAGCAGCTCCCTGGGGGGAGGAGGGGAGACCCAGTACTTC.

This clonotype was counted ten times or more. V is TRBV11-3 and J is TRBJ2-7; the D gene is possibly TRBD2 (6 bases). CDR1 and CDR2 (germline): SGHNT, YENEEA. V lost 1 base, J lost 3 bases, and 10 bases lay in between. This CDR3 spans 14 amino acids. This chain's CDR3 is CASSLAYGGYEQYF. CDR3 nucleotides: TGTGCCAGCAGCTTAGCGTACGGGGGCTACGAGCAGTACTTC.

Many counts were recorded for this clonotype. V gene TRBV7-9 combines with J gene TRBJ2-7; 10 nucleotides match TRBD2. After removal of 2 bases from V and 7 bases from J, the junction contained 8 bases not matched to a gene. Per the germline V gene, CDR1 is SEHNR and CDR2 is FQNEAQ (reference sequence). The CDR3 is 15 amino acids. The CDR3 spells CASSLRLAGAGEQYF. CDR3 nucleotides: TGTGCCAGCAGCTTACGGCTAGCGGGGGCAGGAGAGCAGTACTTC.

This clonotype was recorded many times. The chain is built from TRBV28 and TRBJ1-1; tentatively, D is TRBD1 (5 bases). The V gene's germline CDR1 is MDHEN and CDR2 SYDVKM. This CDR3 has 14 amino acids. The V and J ends lost 4 bases and 4 bases respectively, with 13 bases between them. CDR3 in amino acids: CASSSRGASTEAFF. CDR3 in DNA: TGTGCCAGCAGTTCTCGAGGGGCGAGCACTGAAGCTTTCTTT.

This clonotype was detected many times. This chain connects TRBV11-2 to TRBJ1-2; TRBD1 matches 8 bases. CDR1 is SGHAT, CDR2 FQNNGV, per germline. The CDR3 spans 17 residues. J lost 1 base, V lost 4 bases, and 11 bases had no gene match. Written as DNA, the CDR3 is TGTGCCAGCAGCTCGACAGGGGTGTCCGGGAGTAACTATGGCTACACCTTC. This encodes CASSSTGVSGSNYGYTF.

At least ten counts were recorded for this clonotype. V gene TRBV5-1 combines with J gene TRBJ1-6, with a weak D call TRBD1 (6 bases). Germline V CDR1 and CDR2: SGHRS, YFSETQ. There are 14 residues in the CDR3. Trimming left V 4 bases short and J 10 bases short, with 15 bases between. CDR3 sequence reads: CASSPDGQLSPLHF. CDR3 nucleotides: TGCGCCAGCAGCCCGGACGGACAGCTCTCACCCCTCCACTTT.

This clonotype was observed at least ten times. The chain combines TRBV12-5 with TRBJ1-2; 9 bases align to TRBD1. Germline CDR1 reads LGHNT; CDR2 reads FRNRAP. The CDR3 has 18 residues. With 0 bases clipped from V and 3 bases from J, the junction kept 11 bases outside the gene matches. CDR3 residues: CASGLVHGTGSRDYGYTF. The CDR3 DNA reads as TGTGCTAGTGGTTTGGTTCACGGGACAGGGTCCCGTGACTATGGCTACACCTTC.

This clonotype occurred many times. The chain combines TRBV29-1 with TRBJ1-5; unclear D gene. Germline V gene sequence: CDR1 SQVTM, CDR2 ANQGSEA. This CDR3 is built from 14 residues. V lost 4 bases to trimming and J lost 3 bases, with 13 bases between them. The CDR3 nucleotides read TGCAGCGTTGGGATATGGGGAGACAATCAGCCCCAGCATTTT. This codes for CSVGIWGDNQPQHF.

This clonotype has ten or more counts. V is TRBV27 and J is TRBJ2-7; 9 bases agree with TRBD2. Germline V gene data show CDR1 as MNHEY and CDR2 as SMNVEV (reference sequence). V trimming: 7 bases; J trimming: 3 bases; junction bases outside the gene matches: 1. The CDR3 spans 12 residues. For the CDR3, the DNA is TGTGCCAGCATGACTAGCGGCTACGAGCAGTACTTC. Translated, it gives CASMTSGYEQYF.

This clonotype has at least ten counts. The CDR3, as DNA: TGTGCCAGCAGTCCGGGAGCTCAAGAGACCCAGTACTTC. It specifies CASSPGAQETQYF. The rearrangement links TRBV6-2 or TRBV6-3 to TRBJ2-5; TRBD2 might be the D (6 bases). This CDR3 has 13 residues. From germline, CDR1 is MNHEY and CDR2 SVGEGT. Trimming took 5 bases from V and 2 from J, leaving 9 bases between them.

This chain joins TRBV9 and TRBJ2-2; D is ambiguous. Germline V gene lookup returns CDR1 SGDLS and CDR2 YYNGEE. Trimming cost V 2 bases and J 1 base, with 9 bases left between them. This CDR3 contains 15 residues. CDR3 protein: CASSVAIQNTGELFF. The CDR3 DNA reads as TGTGCCAGCAGCGTTGCTATCCAGAACACCGGGGAGCTGTTTTTT.

This clonotype came up many times. The chain joins TRBV6-2 or TRBV6-3 to TRBJ2-7, with D perhaps TRBD2 (6 bases). The CDR3 is 14 amino acids. V was clipped by 7 bases and J by 3 bases, with 16 bases between them. Germline assignment: CDR1 MNHEY and CDR2 SVGEGT. The CDR3 region has the DNA TGTGCCAGCACCAATCGGGACTTCAACTACGAGCAGTACTTC. Amino acid sequence: CASTNRDFNYEQYF.

This clonotype was seen at least ten times. The chain couples TRBV12-3 or TRBV12-4 to TRBJ2-5; no reliable D call. V was pared by 5 bases and J by 4 bases, with 11 bases between. The CDR3 consists of 13 residues. Here the CDR3 reads CASSPRKRETQYF. The DNA for the CDR3 is TGTGCCAGCAGTCCCCGTAAGCGAGAGACCCAGTACTTC.

The sample holds many counts of this clonotype. This chain connects TRBV7-8 to TRBJ2-6; D is undetermined. This CDR3 is 14 amino acids long. With 4 bases removed from V and 4 bases from J, the gap between germline ends came to 8 bases. Per the germline V gene, CDR1 is SGHVS and CDR2 is FQNEAQ. This chain's CDR3 is CASSSTRGANVLTF. CDR3 sequence (DNA): TGTGCCAGCAGCTCAACTCGGGGGGCCAACGTCCTGACTTTC.

This clonotype was detected ten times or more. This sequence joins TRBV20-1 and TRBJ2-5; D may be TRBD1 (5 bases). Germline V lookup: CDR1 DFQATT, CDR2 SNEGSKA (reference sequence). This CDR3 is built from 13 residues. Trimming pared 4 bases from V and 9 bases from J, leaving 18 bases between. The CDR3 here is CSAKDTLPESQYF. DNA for the CDR3: TGCAGTGCTAAGGACACCTTGCCGGAGTCCCAGTACTTC.

There are many counts of this clonotype. The chain has TRBV29-1 and TRBJ2-7; D is undetermined. Trimming took off 4 bases at V and 0 bases at J, with 4 bases between the two ends. The CDR3 contains 11 residues. Per the germline V gene, CDR1 is SQVTM and CDR2 is ANQGSEA. The chain's CDR3 is CSVGGSYEQYF. CDR3 nucleotide sequence: TGCAGCGTTGGTGGCTCCTACGAGCAGTACTTC.